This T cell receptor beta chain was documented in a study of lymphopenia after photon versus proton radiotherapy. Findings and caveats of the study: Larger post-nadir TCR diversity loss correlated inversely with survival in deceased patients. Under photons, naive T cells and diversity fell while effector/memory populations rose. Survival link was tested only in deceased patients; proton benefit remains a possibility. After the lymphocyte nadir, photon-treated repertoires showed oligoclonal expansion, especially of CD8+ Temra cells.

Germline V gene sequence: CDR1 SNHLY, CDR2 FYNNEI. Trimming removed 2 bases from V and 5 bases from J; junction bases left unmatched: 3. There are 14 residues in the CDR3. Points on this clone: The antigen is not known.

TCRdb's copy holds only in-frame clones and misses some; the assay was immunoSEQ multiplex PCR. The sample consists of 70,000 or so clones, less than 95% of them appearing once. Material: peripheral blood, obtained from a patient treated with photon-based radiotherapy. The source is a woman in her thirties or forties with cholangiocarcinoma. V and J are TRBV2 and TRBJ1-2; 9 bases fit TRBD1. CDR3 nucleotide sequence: TGTGCCAGCAGTGAAACAGGACAGGGGTATGGCTACACCTTC. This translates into CASSETGQGYGYTF.